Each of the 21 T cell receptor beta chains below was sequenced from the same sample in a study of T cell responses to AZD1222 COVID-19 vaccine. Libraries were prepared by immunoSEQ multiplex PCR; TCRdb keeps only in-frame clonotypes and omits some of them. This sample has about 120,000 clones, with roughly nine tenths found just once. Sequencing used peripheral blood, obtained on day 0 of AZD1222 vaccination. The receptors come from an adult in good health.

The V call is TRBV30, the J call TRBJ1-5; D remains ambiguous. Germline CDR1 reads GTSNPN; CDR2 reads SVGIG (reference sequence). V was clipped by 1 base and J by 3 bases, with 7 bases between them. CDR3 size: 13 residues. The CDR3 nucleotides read TGTGCCTGGAGTGAAGATTACAATCAGCCCCAGCATTTT. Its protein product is CAWSEDYNQPQHF.

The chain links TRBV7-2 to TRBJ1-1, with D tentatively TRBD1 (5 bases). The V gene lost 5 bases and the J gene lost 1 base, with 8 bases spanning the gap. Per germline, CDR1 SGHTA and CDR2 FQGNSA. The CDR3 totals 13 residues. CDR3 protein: CASSLDRNTEAFF. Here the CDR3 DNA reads TGTGCCAGCAGCCTTGACAGGAACACTGAAGCTTTCTTT.

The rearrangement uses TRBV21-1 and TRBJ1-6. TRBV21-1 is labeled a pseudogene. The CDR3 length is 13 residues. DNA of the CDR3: TGTGCCAGCAGGCGACTTCAAGATTCACCCCTCCACTTT. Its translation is CASRRLQDSPLHF.

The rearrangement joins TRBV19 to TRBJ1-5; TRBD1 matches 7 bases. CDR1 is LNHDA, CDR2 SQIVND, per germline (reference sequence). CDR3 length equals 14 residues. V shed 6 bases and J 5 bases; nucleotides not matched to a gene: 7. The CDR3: CASSHRGGDQPQHF. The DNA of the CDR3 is TGTGCCAGTAGCCACAGGGGAGGGGATCAGCCCCAGCATTTT.

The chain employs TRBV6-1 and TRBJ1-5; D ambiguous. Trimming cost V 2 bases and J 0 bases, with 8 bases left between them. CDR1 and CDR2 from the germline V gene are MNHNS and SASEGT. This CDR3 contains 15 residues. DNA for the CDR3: TGTGCCAGCAGTGAACCGTATGATAGCAATCAGCCCCAGCATTTT. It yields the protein CASSEPYDSNQPQHF.

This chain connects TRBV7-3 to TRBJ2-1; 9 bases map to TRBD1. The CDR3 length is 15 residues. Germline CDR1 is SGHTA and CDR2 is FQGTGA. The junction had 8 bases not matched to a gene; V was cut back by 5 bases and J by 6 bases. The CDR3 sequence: CASSRLRTGANEQFF. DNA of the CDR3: TGTGCCAGCAGCCGTCTCAGGACAGGGGCCAATGAGCAGTTCTTC.

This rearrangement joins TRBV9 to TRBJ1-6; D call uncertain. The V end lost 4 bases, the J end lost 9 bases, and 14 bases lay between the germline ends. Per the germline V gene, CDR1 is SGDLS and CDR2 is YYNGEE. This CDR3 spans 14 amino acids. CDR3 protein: CASSQGGLRSPLHF. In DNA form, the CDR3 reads TGTGCCAGCAGCCAAGGAGGACTGCGTTCACCCCTCCACTTT.

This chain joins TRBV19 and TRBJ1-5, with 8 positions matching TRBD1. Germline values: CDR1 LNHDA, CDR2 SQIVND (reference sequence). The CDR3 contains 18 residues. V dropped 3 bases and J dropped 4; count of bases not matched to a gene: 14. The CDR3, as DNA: TGTGCCAGTAGTATTGATCAGTGGACAGGGTTGTTGAATCAGCCCCAGCATTTT. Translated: CASSIDQWTGLLNQPQHF.

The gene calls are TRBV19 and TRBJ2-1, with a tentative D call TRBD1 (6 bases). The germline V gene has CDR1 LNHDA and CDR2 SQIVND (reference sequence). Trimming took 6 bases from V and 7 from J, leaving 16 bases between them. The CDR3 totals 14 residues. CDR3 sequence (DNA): TGTGCCAGTAGCACACTTCTCACAGGGAATGAGCAGTTCTTC. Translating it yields CASSTLLTGNEQFF.

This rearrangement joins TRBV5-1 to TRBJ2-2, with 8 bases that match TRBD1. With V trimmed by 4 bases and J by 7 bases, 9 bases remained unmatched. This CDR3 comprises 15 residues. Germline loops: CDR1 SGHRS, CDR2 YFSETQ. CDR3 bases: TGCGCCAGCAGCCCCGGACAGGGAGGTAGCGGGGAGCTGTTTTTT. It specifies CASSPGQGGSGELFF.

DNA of the CDR3: TGTGCCAGCAACTCGGGACAGGGGTTTGGCTACACCTTC. Protein: CASNSGQGFGYTF. The chain employs TRBV6-5 and TRBJ1-2; 10 bases match TRBD1. Losses at the gene ends were 7 bases for V and 7 bases for J; bases not matched to a gene: 6. The CDR3 runs to 13 residues. Germline lookup yields CDR1 MNHEY and CDR2 SVGAGI.

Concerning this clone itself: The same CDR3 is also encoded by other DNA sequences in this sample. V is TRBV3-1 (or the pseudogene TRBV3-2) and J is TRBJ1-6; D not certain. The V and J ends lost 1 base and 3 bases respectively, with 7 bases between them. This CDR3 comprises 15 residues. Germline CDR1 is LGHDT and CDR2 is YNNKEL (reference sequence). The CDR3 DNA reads TGTGCCAGCAGCCAAGTAGCAGACTATAATTCACCCCTCCACTTT. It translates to CASSQVADYNSPLHF.

CDR3 nucleotides: TGCGCCAGCAGCTTTAGCGGAAGCTCCTACAATGAGCAGTTCTTC. It encodes CASSFSGSSYNEQFF. The chain employs TRBV5-1 and TRBJ2-1; D perhaps matches TRBD2 (6 bases). Germline V lookup: CDR1 SGHRS, CDR2 YFSETQ. The CDR3 covers 15 residues. The V and J ends lost 2 bases and 0 bases respectively, with 9 bases between them. Full variable domain (rest looked up from reference TRBV5-1 and TRBJ2-1): KAGVTQTPRYLIKTRGQQVTLSCSPISGHRSVSWYQQTPGQGLQFLFEYFSETQRNKGNFPGRFSGRQFSNSRSEMNVSTLELGDSALYLCASSFSGSSYNEQFFGPGTRLTVL.

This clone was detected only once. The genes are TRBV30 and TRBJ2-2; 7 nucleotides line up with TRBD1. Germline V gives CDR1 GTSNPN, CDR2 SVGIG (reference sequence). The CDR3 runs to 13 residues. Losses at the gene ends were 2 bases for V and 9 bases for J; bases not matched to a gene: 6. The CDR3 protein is CAWSTGASRELFF. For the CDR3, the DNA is TGTGCCTGGAGTACAGGGGCAAGCCGGGAGCTGTTTTTT.

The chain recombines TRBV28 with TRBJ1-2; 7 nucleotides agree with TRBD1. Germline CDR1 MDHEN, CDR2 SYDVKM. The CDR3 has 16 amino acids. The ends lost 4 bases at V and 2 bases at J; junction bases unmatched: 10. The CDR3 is CASSSPSPTGNYGYTF. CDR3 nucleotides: TGTGCCAGCAGTTCCCCCTCTCCGACAGGGAACTATGGCTACACCTTC.

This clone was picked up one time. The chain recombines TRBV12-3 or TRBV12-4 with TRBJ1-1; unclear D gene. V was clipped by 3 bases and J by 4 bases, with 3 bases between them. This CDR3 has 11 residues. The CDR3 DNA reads TGTGCCAGCAGTTTGGGCACTGAAGCTTTCTTT. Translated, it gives CASSLGTEAFF.

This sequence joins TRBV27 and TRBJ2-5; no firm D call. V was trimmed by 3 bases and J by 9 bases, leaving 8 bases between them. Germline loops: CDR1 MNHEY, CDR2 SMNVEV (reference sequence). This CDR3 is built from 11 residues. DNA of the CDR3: TGTGCCAGCAGTTTGGATGGGGCCCAGTACTTC. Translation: CASSLDGAQYF.

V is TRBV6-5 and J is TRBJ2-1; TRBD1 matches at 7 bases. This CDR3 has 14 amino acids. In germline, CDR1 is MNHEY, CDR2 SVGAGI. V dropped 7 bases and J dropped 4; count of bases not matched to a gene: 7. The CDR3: CASTQPGQYNEQFF. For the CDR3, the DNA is TGTGCCAGCACCCAGCCGGGACAGTACAATGAGCAGTTCTTC.

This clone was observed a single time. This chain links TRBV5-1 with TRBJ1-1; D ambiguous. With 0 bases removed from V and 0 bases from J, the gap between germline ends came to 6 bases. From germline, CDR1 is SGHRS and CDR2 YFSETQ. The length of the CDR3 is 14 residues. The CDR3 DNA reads TGCGCCAGCAGCTTGGGCAGCTTGAACACTGAAGCTTTCTTT. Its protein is CASSLGSLNTEAFF.

In DNA form, the CDR3 reads TGCAGCGTTGTACCCTCTGGAAACACCATATATTTT. It yields the protein CSVVPSGNTIYF. V and J are TRBV29-1 and TRBJ1-3; D is uncertain. The CDR3 has 12 residues. Trimming took off 4 bases at V and 0 bases at J, with 4 bases between the two ends. The germline V gene has CDR1 SQVTM and CDR2 ANQGSEA.

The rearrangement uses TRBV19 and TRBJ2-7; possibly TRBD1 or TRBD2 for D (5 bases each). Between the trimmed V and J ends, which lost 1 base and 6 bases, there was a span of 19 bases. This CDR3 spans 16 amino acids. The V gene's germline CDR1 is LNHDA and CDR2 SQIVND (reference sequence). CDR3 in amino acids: CASSIVGQGRIGEQYF. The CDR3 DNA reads TGTGCCAGTAGTATAGTGGGCCAGGGACGCATCGGCGAGCAGTACTTC.